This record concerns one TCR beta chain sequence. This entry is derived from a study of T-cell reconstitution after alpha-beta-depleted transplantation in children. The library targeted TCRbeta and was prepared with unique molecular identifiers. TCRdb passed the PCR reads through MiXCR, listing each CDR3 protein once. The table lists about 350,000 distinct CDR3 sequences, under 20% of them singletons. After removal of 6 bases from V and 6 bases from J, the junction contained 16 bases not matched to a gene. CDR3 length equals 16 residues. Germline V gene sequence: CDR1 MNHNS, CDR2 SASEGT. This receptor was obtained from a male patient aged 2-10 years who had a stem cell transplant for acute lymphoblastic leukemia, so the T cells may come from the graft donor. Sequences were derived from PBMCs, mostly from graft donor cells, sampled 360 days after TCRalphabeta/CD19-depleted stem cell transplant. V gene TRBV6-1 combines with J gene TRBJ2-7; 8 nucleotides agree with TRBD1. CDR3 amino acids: CASSLTRQGFIGEQYF. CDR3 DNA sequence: TGTGCCAGCAGCCTAACTAGACAGGGGTTTATCGGCGAGCAGTACTTC.